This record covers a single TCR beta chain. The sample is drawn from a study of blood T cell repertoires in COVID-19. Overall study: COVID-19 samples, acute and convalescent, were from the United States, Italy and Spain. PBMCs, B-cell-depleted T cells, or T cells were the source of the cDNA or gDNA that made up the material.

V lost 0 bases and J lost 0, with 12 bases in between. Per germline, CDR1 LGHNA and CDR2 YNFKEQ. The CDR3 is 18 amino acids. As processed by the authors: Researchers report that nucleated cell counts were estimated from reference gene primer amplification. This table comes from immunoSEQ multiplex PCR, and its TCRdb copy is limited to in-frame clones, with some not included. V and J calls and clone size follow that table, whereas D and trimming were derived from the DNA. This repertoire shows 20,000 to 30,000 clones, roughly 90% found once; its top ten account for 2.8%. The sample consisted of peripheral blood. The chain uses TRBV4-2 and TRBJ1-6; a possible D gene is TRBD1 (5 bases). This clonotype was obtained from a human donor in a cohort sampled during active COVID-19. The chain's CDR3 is CASSQDAGGGSYNSPLHF. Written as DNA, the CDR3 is TGTGCCAGCAGCCAAGACGCGGGGGGGGGCTCCTATAATTCACCCCTCCACTTT.